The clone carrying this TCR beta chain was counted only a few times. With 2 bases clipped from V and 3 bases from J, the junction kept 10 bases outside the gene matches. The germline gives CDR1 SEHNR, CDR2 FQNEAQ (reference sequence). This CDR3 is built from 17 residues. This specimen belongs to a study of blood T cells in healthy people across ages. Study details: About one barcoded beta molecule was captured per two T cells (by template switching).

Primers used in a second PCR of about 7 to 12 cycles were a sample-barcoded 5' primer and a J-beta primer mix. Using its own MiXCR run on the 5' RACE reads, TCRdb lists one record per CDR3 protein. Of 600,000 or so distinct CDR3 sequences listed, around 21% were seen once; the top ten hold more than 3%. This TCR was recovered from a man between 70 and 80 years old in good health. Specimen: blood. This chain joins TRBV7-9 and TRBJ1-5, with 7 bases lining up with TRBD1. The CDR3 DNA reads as TGTGCCAGCAGCTTAAGTGCTGTGACAGGGCCCAATCAGCCCCAGCATTTT. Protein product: CASSLSAVTGPNQPQHF.